Listed below are T cell receptor beta chains from one sample, sequenced in a study of T cell repertoires in cytomegalovirus infection. A single record per CDR3 protein comes from TCRdb applying MiXCR to the reads. The sample contains about 700,000 distinct CDR3 sequences, roughly 33% of which appear only once. Their antigen targets remain unknown. The sequencing here drew on cultured PBMCs, taken from culture after CMV antigen stimulation. The receptors shown here come from a human donor in good health (CMV status not recorded). Some clones in this sample may be carry-over from other donors' samples. The CDR3 runs from the conserved cysteine through the conserved F or W. The D gene is left open where the match is weak. Not every row has a clone size; where given, it reads once, few, many or a size class.

d_call j_call v_call clone_size cdr3_nt cdr3_aa
. TRBJ2-2 TRBV11-2 . TGTGCCAGCAGCTTAGATCCGAGGGAGCTGGAGCTGTTTTTT CASSLDPRELELFF
. TRBJ1-3 TRBV27 . TGTGCCAGCAGTTTGTATACGGGGGCGGACACCATATATTTT CASSLYTGADTIYF
. TRBJ1-2 TRBV6-2/TRBV6-3 . TGTGCCAGCAGGCCTTTCCGGGACGGAAACTATGGCTACACCTTC CASRPFRDGNYGYTF
. TRBJ2-3 TRBV6-1 few TGTGCCAGCAGTGCCTCCGATGCAGATACGCAGTATTTT CASSASDADTQYF
TRBD1 TRBJ1-4 TRBV28 . TGTGCCAGCAGTTTAGGGTCACAGGGGCCACATAATGAAAAACTGTTTTTT CASSLGSQGPHNEKLFF
TRBD2 TRBJ2-5 TRBV11-2 . TGTGCCAGCAGCTTAATGCGGGAGGGCAAGACCCAGTACTTC CASSLMREGKTQYF
TRBD1 TRBJ2-1 TRBV7-2 . TGTGCCAGCACCAGAACCGGGACAGGGAGGAATGAGCAGTTCTTC CASTRTGTGRNEQFF
TRBD2 TRBJ2-3 TRBV2 . TGTGCCAGCAGTGGTTCGGGGGGGAGCACAGATACGCAGTATTTT CASSGSGGSTDTQYF
TRBD1 TRBJ1-1 TRBV2 . TGTGCCAGCAGGATAACGACAGGGGCCACTGAAGCTTTCTTT CASRITTGATEAFF
. TRBJ1-3 TRBV7-2 few TGTGCCAGCAGCCCACAGCACTCTGGAAACACCATATATTTT CASSPQHSGNTIYF
TRBD1 TRBJ2-1 TRBV6-1 . TGTGCCAGCAGTGATAGACCCGGGACAGGGTTTACCAATGAGCAGTTCTTC CASSDRPGTGFTNEQFF
TRBD1 TRBJ1-1 TRBV20-1 . TGCAGTGCCACCACCGGGACAGGGGGCAAAGGCACTGAAGCTTTCTTT CSATTGTGGKGTEAFF
. TRBJ1-5 TRBV2 . TGTGCCAGCAGTGAAGCGCTTGAAGATCAGCCCCAGCATTTT CASSEALEDQPQHF
. TRBJ2-3 TRBV27 . TGTGCCAGCAGTTTGGACGAACGGGGGTTCGGGACAGATACGCAGTATTTT CASSLDERGFGTDTQYF
. TRBJ2-3 TRBV7-4 . TGTGCCAGCAGCTTAGACGACAGTTCGACCCCCGGGTATTTT CASSLDDSSTPGYF
. TRBJ1-1 TRBV30 few TGTGCCTGGAGCCCCAGGTGGTCAGGGGAGAATGAAGCTTTCTTT CAWSPRWSGENEAFF
TRBD2 TRBJ2-7 TRBV6-6 . TGTGCCAGCAGTTACCGTCCGGGAGGGCCCTACGAGCAGTACTTC CASSYRPGGPYEQYF
. TRBJ1-1 TRBV27 few TGTGCCAGCACCCCGGCCCAGGGGCTTTACACTGAAGCTTTCTTT CASTPAQGLYTEAFF
. TRBJ1-1 TRBV2 . TGTGCCAGCAAACGGGGAGTGTGGGAGCAAGCTTTCTTT CASKRGVWEQAFF
. TRBJ1-1 TRBV18 . TGTGCCAGCTCACCTGGAGCTTCGAACACTGAAGCTTTCTTT CASSPGASNTEAFF
. TRBJ1-3 TRBV6-8 . TGTGCCAGCAGTTACTTATCCTCTGGAAACACCATATATTTT CASSYLSSGNTIYF
. TRBJ2-5 TRBV7-2 many TGTGCCAGCAGTTGGGGGGCCGAATACCAAGAGACCCAGTACTTC CASSWGAEYQETQYF